Below, one TCR beta chain is given with its context. Its target is not known. Germline V gene sequence: CDR1 MGHRA, CDR2 YSYEKL. After removal of 3 bases from V and 1 base from J, the junction contained 5 bases not matched to a gene. This CDR3 has 16 amino acids. The sample is drawn from a study of cytomegalovirus exposure and HLA in healthy donors. Study-wide findings and caveats: Through in vitro validation, a few CMV-associated chains were shown to be specific for CMV antigens. Reports credit the classifier with highly specific, highly sensitive diagnosis of cytomegalovirus status. In a later analysis, 16,951 TCR beta sequences were associated with HLA alleles at 0.05 false discovery rate.

The primer mix had 60 Vbeta and 13 Jbeta primers. Data came from immunoSEQ multiplex PCR; TCRdb stores just in-frame clones and leaves some out. Among about 130,000 clones listed, 70% to 85% were seen once. This sequence originates from a woman aged 18-30 years in good health and CMV-seropositive. The chain has TRBV4-1 and TRBJ1-5; 8 positions match TRBD1. Sequenced material: PBMCs. The CDR3 nucleotides read TGCGCCAGCAGCCACGCCGACAGGGGAAGCAATCAGCCCCAGCATTTT. Protein sequence: CASSHADRGSNQPQHF.